This T cell receptor beta chain appears in the sequencing data of a study of T cells in Graves' hyperthyroidism and ophthalmopathy. Regarding the study as a whole: Within blood appeared most thyroid clonotypes that had expanded above 0.001.

Ten or more counts support this clonotype. Antigen specificity is unknown. The CDR3 regions of TCR beta were amplified from RNA transcripts. The HTBI primer set drove a first-round RT-PCR of the TCR CDR3. TCRdb ran MiXCR on the multiplex PCR reads and lists one entry per CDR3 protein. The sample holds approximately 400,000 distinct CDR3 sequences, about 19% seen once. Trimming left V 7 bases short and J 4 bases short, with 16 bases between. The CDR3 runs to 15 residues. Per germline, CDR1 MNHEY and CDR2 SVGAGI. Patients with uncontrolled infections, other autoimmune diseases, pregnancy or lactation were excluded. Fresh peripheral blood, roughly 9.8 ml of it, supplied the PBMCs.

This clonotype was sampled from a woman aged 18-29 years with Graves' hyperthyroidism. The V call is TRBV6-5, the J call TRBJ2-2, with D perhaps matching TRBD2 (6 bases). Sequenced sample: blood. CDR3 DNA sequence: TGTGCCAGCACCCTTCTCGCCGGGAGCACCGGGGAGCTGTTTTTT. Translation: CASTLLAGSTGELFF.